This T cell receptor (beta chain) appears in the sequencing data of a study of T cell responses to AZD1222 COVID-19 vaccine. Germline loops: CDR1 MNHNY, CDR2 SVGAGI (reference sequence). V gave up 0 bases and J gave up 6 bases, with 8 bases separating them. The CDR3 is 13 residues long. Sequencing was performed with immunoSEQ multiplex PCR; in TCRdb, only in-frame clones are kept and a portion is missing. The top ten clones hold under 7% of a sample with just under 150,000 clones, approximately 85% of them seen once. Points on this clone: The antigen is undetermined.

Study-level points and caveats: Close to half of all spike-specific TCRs reportedly target regions of the variants that are unmutated. Repertoires in all cases were sampled only once the peak T cell response had passed. Donors skewed white British and female; clonal diversity was possibly underestimated.

The sequence came from an adult who received the MenACWY meningococcal vaccine as a control. The source was peripheral blood, collected 28 days after the second dose of the MenACWY control vaccine. The rearrangement joins TRBV6-6 to TRBJ1-1; a weak D match, TRBD1 (5 bases). The CDR3 loop reads CASSYSPGPEAFF. The CDR3 bases are TGTGCCAGCAGTTACTCGCCGGGGCCTGAAGCTTTCTTT.